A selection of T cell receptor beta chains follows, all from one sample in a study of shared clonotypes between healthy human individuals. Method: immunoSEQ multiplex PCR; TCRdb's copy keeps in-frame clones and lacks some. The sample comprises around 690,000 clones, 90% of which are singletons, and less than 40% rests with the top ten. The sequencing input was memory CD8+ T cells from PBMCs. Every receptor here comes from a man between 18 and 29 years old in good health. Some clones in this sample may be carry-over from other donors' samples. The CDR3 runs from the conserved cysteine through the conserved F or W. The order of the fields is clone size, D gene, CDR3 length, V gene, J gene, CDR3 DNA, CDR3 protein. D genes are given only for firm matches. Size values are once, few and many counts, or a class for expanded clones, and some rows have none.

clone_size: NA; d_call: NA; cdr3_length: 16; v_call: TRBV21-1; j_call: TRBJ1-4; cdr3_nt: TGTGCCAGCATCTATTCATACGGGACCGGGAATGAAAAACTGTTTTTT; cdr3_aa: CASIYSYGTGNEKLFF
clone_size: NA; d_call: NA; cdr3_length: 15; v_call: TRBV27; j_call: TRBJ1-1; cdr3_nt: TGTGCCAGCAGTTCCCCCCCCCGCGGGGACACTGAAGCTTTCTTT; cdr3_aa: CASSSPPRGDTEAFF
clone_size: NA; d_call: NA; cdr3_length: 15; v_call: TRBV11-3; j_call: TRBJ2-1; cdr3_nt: TGTGCCAGCAGCTTGGAGCCACCTCCATGGGGTGAGCAGTTCTTC; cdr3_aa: CASSLEPPPWGEQFF
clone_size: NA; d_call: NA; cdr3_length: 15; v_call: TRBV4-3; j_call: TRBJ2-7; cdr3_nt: TGCGCCAGCAGCCAAGATTTTCAAGAGGGGTACGAGCAGTACTTC; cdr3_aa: CASSQDFQEGYEQYF
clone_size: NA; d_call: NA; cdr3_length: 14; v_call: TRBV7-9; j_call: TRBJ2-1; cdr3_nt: TGTGCCAGCCGCCGGGGGACAGCCTACAATGAGCAGTTCTTC; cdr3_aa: CASRRGTAYNEQFF
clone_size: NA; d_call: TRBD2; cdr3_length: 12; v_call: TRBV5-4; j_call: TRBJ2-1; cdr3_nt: TGTGCCAGCAGATTTAGCGGGGGTGAGCAGTTCTTC; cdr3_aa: CASRFSGGEQFF
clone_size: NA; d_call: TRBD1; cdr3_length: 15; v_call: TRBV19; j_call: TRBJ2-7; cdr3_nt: TGTGCCAGTAGTATCCGGGACAGGGGGACCTACGAGCAGTACTTC; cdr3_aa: CASSIRDRGTYEQYF
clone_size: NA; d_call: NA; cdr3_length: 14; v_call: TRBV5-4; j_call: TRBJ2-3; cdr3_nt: TGTGCCAGCAGCGCCTTGTTAAGTTGGGATACGCAGTATTTT; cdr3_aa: CASSALLSWDTQYF
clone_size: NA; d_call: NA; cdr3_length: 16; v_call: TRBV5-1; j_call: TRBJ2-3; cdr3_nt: TGCGCCAGCAGCTTGAGGTGGGACACCGGCACAGATACGCAGTATTTT; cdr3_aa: CASSLRWDTGTDTQYF
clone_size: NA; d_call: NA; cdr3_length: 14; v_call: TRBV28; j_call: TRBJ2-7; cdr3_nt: TGTGCCAGCAGACGAGGCAGGGGTTCCTACGAGCAGTACTTC; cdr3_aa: CASRRGRGSYEQYF
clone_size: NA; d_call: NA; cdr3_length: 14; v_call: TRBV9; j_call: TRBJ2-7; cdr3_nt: TGTGCCAGCAGCGTCGGTCAGAGCTCCTACGAGCAGTACTTC; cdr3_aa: CASSVGQSSYEQYF
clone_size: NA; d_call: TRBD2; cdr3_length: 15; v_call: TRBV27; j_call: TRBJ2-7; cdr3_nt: TGTGCCAGCAGTTCCCCCGGGACTAGGGTCTACGAGCAGTACTTC; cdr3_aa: CASSSPGTRVYEQYF
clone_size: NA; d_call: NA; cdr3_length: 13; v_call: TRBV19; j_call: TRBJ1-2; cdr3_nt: TGTGCCAGTAGTACGGGCCCAGGATATGGCTACACCTTC; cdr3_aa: CASSTGPGYGYTF
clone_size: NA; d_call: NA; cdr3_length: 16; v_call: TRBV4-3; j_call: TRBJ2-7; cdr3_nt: TGCGCCAGCAGCCAAGATTCGAGGGGCCTAACCTACGAGCAGTACTTC; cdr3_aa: CASSQDSRGLTYEQYF
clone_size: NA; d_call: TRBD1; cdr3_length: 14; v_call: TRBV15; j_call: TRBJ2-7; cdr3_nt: TGTGCCACCAGCGGAGGACAGGCGGGCTACGAGCAGTACTTC; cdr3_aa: CATSGGQAGYEQYF
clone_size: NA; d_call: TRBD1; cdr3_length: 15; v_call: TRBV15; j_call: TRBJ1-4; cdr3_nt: TGTGCCACCAGCAGGTCGACAGGGGGAGTAGAAAAACTGTTTTTT; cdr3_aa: CATSRSTGGVEKLFF
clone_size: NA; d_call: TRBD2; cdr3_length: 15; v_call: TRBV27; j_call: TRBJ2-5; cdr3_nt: TGTGCCAGCAGTTCATTAGCGGGGGGGGCCCTGGCCCAGTACTTC; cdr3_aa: CASSSLAGGALAQYF
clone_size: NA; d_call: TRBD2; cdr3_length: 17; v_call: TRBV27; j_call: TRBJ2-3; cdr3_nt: TGTGCCTCAACTATGCCGGGACTAGGGCTCAGCACAGATACGCAGTATTTT; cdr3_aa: CASTMPGLGLSTDTQYF
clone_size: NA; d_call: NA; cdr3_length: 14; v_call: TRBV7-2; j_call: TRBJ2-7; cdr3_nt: TGTGCCAGCAGTCAACGATCGGACAGCTACGAGCAGTACTTC; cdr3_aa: CASSQRSDSYEQYF
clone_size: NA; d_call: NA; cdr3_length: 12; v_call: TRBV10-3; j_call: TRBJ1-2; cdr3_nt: TGTGCCATCAGCGGGGTGACCTATGGCTACACCTTC; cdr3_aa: CAISGVTYGYTF
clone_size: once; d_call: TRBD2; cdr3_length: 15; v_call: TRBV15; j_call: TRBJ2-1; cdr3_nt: TGTGCCACCAGCAGAGGTTTAGCGGGAGCGTATGAGCAGTTCTTC; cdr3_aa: CATSRGLAGAYEQFF
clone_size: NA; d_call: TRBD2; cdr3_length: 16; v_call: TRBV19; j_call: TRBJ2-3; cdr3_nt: TGTGCCAGTAGTATGCTGCTAGCGGGTATGGTAGATACGCAGTATTTT; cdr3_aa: CASSMLLAGMVDTQYF
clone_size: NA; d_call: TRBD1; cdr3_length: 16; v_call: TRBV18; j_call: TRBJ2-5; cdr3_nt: TGTGCCAGCTCACGAGACAGGGGAGTTTTCCAAGAGACCCAGTACTTC; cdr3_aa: CASSRDRGVFQETQYF
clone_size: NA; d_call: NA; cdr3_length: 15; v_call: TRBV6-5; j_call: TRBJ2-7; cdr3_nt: TGTGCCAGCCGGCAACTTATCGAGGCCTCCTACGAGCAGTACTTC; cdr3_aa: CASRQLIEASYEQYF
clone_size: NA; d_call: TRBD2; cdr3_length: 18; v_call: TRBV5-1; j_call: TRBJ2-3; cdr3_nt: TGCGCCAGCAGCTCGGGACTAGCGGGCTTCCCTAGCACAGATACGCAGTATTTT; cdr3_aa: CASSSGLAGFPSTDTQYF
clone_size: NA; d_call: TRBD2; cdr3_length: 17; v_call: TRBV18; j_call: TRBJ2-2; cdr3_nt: TGTGCCAGCTCACCATCACTAGCGGGAGTCTCCACCGGGGAGCTGTTTTTT; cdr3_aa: CASSPSLAGVSTGELFF
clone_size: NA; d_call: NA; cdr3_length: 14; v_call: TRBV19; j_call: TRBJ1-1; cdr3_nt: TGTGCCAGTAGTTCGCGGAGGGTATCCCCCGAAGCTTTCTTT; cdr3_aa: CASSSRRVSPEAFF
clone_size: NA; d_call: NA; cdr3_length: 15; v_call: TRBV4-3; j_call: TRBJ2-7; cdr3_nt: TGCGCCAGCAGCCAAGATTCGGGCGGCTCCTACGAGCAGTACTTC; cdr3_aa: CASSQDSGGSYEQYF
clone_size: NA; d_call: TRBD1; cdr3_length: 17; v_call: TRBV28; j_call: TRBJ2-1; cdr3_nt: TGTGCCAGCAGCCTTCCGGCCGGGACAGCAATACTAGGTGAGCAGTTCTTC; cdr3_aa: CASSLPAGTAILGEQFF
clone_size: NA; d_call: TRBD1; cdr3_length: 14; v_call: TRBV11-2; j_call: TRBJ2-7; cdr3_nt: TGTGCCAGCAGCTCCGGGACAGGGGGCTACGAGCAGTACTTC; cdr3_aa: CASSSGTGGYEQYF
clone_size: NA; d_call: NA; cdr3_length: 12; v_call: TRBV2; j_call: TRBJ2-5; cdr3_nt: TGTGCCAGCAGTGAACTCCAAGAGACCCAGTACTTC; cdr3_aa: CASSELQETQYF
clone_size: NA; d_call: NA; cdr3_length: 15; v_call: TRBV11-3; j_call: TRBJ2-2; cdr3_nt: TGTGCCAGCAGCTCCCCGACCTCGAACACCGGGGAGCTGTTTTTT; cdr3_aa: CASSSPTSNTGELFF
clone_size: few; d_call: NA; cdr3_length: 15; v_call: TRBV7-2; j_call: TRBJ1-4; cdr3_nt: TGTGCCAGCAGCTTCGGACCGACTACTAATGAAAAACTGTTTTTT; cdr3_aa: CASSFGPTTNEKLFF
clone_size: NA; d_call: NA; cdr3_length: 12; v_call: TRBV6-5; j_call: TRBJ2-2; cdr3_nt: TGTGCCAGCAGGCACCCCGCCGGGGAGCTGTTTTTT; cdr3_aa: CASRHPAGELFF
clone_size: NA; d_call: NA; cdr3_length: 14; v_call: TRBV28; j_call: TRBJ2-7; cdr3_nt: TGTGCCAGCAGTTTGCCCCGGGTGGGTTACGAGCAGTACTTC; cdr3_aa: CASSLPRVGYEQYF
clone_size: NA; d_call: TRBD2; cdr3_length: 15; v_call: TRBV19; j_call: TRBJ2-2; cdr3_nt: TGTGCCAGTAGTTTCCGTCTAGCGGGAGGTTGGGAGCTGTTTTTT; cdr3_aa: CASSFRLAGGWELFF
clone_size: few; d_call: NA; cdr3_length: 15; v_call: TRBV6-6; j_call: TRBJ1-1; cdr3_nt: TGTGCCAGCAGTTACGAGGGACGGGCGAACACTGAAGCTTTCTTT; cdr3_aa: CASSYEGRANTEAFF
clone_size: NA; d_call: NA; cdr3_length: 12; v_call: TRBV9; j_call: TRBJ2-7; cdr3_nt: TGTGCCAGCAGCGCCGGAGGGGAGGAGCAGTACTTC; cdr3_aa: CASSAGGEEQYF
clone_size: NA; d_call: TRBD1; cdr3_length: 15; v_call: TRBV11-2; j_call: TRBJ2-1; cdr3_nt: TGTGCCAGCAGCTTAGCCGGACAGGGGTTGGACGAGCAGTTCTTC; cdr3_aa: CASSLAGQGLDEQFF
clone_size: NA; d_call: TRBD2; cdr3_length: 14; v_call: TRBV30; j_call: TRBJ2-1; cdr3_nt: TGTGCCTGGAGCCAGAGCGGGAGAGACAATGAGCAGTTCTTC; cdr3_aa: CAWSQSGRDNEQFF
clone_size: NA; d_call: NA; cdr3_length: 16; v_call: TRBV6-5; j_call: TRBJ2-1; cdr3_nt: TGTGCCAGCAGTTACTTTGGCAGGGTGCCTCCTAATGAGCAGTTCTTC; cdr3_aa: CASSYFGRVPPNEQFF
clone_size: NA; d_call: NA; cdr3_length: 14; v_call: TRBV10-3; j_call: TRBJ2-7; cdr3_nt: TGTGCCACTAATACGCCCATCCGGAAATACGAGCAGTACTTC; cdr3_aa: CATNTPIRKYEQYF
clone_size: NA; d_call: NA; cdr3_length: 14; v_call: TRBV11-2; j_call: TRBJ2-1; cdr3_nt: TGTGCCAGCAGCAGGTCAGGGGGGGTACGGGAGCAGTTCTTC; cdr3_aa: CASSRSGGVREQFF
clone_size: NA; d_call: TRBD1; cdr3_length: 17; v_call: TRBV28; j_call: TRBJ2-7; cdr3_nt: TGTGCCAGCAGCGGATTAGACTCGGACAGGCGCCCCTACGAGCAGTACTTC; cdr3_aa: CASSGLDSDRRPYEQYF
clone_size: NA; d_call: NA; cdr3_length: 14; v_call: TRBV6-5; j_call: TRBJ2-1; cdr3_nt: TGTGCCAGCGGGAGGTCAGGGGCCTTTAATGAGCAGTTCTTC; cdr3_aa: CASGRSGAFNEQFF
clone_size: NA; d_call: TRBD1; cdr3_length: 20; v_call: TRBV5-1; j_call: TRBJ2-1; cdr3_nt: TGCGCCAGCAGCCTCCTTTCTCGGGACAGGGCGGGATGGGGCGGAAATGAGCAGTTCTTC; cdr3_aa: CASSLLSRDRAGWGGNEQFF
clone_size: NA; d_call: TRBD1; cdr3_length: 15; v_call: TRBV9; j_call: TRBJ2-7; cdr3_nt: TGTGCCAGCAGCGTAGCCGGACAGGGCCGTTACGAGCAGTACTTC; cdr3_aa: CASSVAGQGRYEQYF
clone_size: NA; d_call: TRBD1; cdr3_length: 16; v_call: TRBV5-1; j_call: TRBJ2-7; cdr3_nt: TGCGCCAGCAATTTGGGACGGGGGACAGGGGTAGTCGAGCAGTACTTC; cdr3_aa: CASNLGRGTGVVEQYF
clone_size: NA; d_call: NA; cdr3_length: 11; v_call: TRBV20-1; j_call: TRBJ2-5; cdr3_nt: TGCAGTGACACGATAGGGGAGACCCAGTACTTC; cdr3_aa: CSDTIGETQYF
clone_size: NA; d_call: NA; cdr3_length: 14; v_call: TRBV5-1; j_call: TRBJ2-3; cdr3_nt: TGCGCCAGCAGCTTGGCGGGGACCGACGGAACGCAGTATTTT; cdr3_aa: CASSLAGTDGTQYF
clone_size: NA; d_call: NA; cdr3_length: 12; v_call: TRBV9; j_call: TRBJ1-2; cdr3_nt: TGTGCCAGCAGCGTTGCGGAGTATGGCTACACCTTC; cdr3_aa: CASSVAEYGYTF
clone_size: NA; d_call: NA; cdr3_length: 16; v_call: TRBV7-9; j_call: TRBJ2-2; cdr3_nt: TGTGCCAGCAGCTCTAGGGACACTGCTAACACCGGGGAGCTGTTTTTT; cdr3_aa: CASSSRDTANTGELFF
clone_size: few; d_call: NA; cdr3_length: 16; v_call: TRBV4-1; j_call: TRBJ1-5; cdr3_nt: TGCGCCAGCGGCCGATCCGGGACCTTCCTCAATCAGCCCCAGCATTTT; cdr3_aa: CASGRSGTFLNQPQHF
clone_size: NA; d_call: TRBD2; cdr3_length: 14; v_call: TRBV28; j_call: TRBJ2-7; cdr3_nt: TGTGCCAGCAGGCCTTACGGGGGGACTCGCGAGCAGTACTTC; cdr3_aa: CASRPYGGTREQYF
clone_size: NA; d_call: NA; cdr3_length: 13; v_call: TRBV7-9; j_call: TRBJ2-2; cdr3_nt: TGTGCCAGCAGCTTAATCGTCCCCGGGGAGCTGTTTTTT; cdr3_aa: CASSLIVPGELFF
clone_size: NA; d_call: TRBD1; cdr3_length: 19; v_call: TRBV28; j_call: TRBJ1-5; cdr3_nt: TGTGCCAGCAGTTTGGCGGGACAGGCTGAATGGAATAGCAATCAGCCCCAGCATTTT; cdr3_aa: CASSLAGQAEWNSNQPQHF
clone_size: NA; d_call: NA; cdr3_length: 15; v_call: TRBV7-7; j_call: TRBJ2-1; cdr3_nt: TGTGCCAGCAGCCCCTCCCAATTGGCCTACAATGAGCAGTTCTTC; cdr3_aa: CASSPSQLAYNEQFF
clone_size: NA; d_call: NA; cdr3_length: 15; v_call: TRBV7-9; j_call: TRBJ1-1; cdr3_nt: TGTGCCAGCAGCATAACAGGGATTGGGTACACTGAAGCTTTCTTT; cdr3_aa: CASSITGIGYTEAFF
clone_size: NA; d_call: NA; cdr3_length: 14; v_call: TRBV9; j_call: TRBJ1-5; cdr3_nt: TGTGCCAGCAGCCCAGGCGCCTCAAATCAGCCCCAGCATTTT; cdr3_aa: CASSPGASNQPQHF
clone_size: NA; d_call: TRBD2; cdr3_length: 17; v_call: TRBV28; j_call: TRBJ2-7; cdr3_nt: TGTGCCAGCAGTCCAGGACTAGCGGGAGATCTCCTCTACGAGCAGTACTTC; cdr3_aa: CASSPGLAGDLLYEQYF